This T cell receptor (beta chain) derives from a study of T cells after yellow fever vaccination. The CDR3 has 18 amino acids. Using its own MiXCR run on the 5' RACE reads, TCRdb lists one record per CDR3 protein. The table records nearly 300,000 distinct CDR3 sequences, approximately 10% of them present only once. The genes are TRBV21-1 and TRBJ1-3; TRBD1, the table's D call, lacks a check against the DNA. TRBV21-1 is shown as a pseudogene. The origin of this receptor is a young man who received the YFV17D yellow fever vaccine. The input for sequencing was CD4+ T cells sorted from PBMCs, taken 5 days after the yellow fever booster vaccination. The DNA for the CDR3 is TGTGCCAGCAGCAAAGCGCGACAGGGGCGAGGCTCTGGAAACACCATATATTTT. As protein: CASSKARQGRGSGNTIYF.